The 3 T cell receptor beta chains listed next were all sequenced from one sample in a study of cytomegalovirus exposure and HLA in healthy donors. The PCR had 60 Vbeta and 13 Jbeta primers. TCRdb's copy holds only in-frame clones and misses some; the assay was immunoSEQ multiplex PCR. The sample lists roughly 98,000 clones; approximately 70% were seen once. The sample comprised PBMCs. These receptors all stem from a man aged 50 to 60 in good health and CMV-seronegative.

The V and J genes are TRBV6-4 and TRBJ1-6, with D uncertain. From germline, CDR1 is MRHNA and CDR2 SNTAGT. Trimming cost V 0 bases and J 7 bases, with 4 bases left between them. This CDR3 contains 13 residues. This CDR3 is CASSDSSNSPLHF. The CDR3 region has the DNA TGTGCCAGCAGTGACTCGAGCAATTCACCCCTCCACTTT.

The chain has TRBV19 and TRBJ1-4; D gene ambiguous. The length of the CDR3 is 17 residues. Between the trimmed V and J ends, which lost 7 bases and 0 bases, there was a span of 18 bases. Germline lookup yields CDR1 LNHDA and CDR2 SQIVND (reference sequence). CDR3 residues: CASIGGAPLATNEKLFF. CDR3 DNA: TGTGCCAGTATAGGCGGCGCCCCACTTGCAACTAATGAAAAACTGTTTTTT.

V usage is TRBV7-2 and J usage is TRBJ2-1, with 11 bases identical to TRBD1. Unmatched junction bases numbered 10, after V lost 5 bases and J lost 7 bases. CDR1 and CDR2 (germline): SGHTA, FQGNSA. The CDR3 spans 16 residues. CDR3 region: CASSLRTGGGRNEQFF. In DNA, the CDR3 is TGTGCCAGCAGCCTACGGACAGGGGGCGGCCGTAATGAGCAGTTCTTC. Complete variable domain (other parts from reference TRBV7-2 and TRBJ2-1): GAGVSQSPSNKVTEKGKDVELRCDPISGHTALYWYRQSLGQGLEFLIYFQGNSAPDKSGLPSDRFSAERTGGSVSTLTIQRTQQEDSAVYLCASSLRTGGGRNEQFFGPGTRLTVL.